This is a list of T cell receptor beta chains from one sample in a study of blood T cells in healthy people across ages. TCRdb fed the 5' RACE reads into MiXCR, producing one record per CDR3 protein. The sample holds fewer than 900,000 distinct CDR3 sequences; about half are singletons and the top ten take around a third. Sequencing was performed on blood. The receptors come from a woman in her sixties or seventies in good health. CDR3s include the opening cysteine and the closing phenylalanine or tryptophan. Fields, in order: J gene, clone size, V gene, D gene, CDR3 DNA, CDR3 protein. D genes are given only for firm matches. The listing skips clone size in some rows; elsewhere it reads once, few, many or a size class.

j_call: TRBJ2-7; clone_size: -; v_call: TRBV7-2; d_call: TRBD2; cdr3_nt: TGTGCCAGCAGCCGTGGGACTAGCGCTACCTTCGAGCAGTACTTC; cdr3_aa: CASSRGTSATFEQYF
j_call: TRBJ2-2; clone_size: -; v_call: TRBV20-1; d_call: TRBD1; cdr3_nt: TGCAGTGCTACCGGGACAGGGGGTACCGGGGAGCTGTTTTTT; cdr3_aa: CSATGTGGTGELFF
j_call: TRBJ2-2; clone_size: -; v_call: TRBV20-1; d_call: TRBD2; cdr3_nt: TGCAGTGCTGATTACCGGACTAGCGGAATAAACACCGGGGAGCTGTTTTTT; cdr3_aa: CSADYRTSGINTGELFF
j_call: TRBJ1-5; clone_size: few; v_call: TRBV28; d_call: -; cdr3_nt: TGTGCCAGCAGTTTAGGAGGGGCGGGCAGCAATCAGCCCCAGCATTTT; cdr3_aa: CASSLGGAGSNQPQHF
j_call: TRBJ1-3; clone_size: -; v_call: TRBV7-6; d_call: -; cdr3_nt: TGTGCCAGCAGCTCGACAGTCTCTGGAAACACCATATATTTT; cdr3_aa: CASSSTVSGNTIYF
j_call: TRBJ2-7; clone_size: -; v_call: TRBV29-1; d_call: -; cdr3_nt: TGCAGCGTTGGGGGGACTTCCTACGAGCAGTACTTC; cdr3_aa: CSVGGTSYEQYF
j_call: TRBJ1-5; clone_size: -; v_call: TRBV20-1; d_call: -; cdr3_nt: TGCAGTGCTCGGCAGGGCGGAAATCAGCCCCAGCATTTT; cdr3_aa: CSARQGGNQPQHF
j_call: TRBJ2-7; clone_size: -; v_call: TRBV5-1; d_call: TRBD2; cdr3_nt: TGCGCCAGCAGCCAACTAGCGGGCGCGGAGCAGTACTTC; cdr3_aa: CASSQLAGAEQYF
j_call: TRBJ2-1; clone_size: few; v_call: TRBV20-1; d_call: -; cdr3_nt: TGCAGTGCTAGATCCCGGGGGGCTATGTTCTTC; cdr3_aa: CSARSRGAMFF
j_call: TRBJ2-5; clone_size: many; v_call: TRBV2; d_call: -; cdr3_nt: TGTGCCAGCGGAGGGCAAGAGACCCAGTACTTC; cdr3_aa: CASGGQETQYF
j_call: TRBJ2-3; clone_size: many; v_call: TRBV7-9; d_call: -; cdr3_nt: TGTGCCAGCAGCTTAACCCAGTCAGCAGATACGCAGTATTTT; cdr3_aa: CASSLTQSADTQYF
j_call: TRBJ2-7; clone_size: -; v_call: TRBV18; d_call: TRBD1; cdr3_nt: TGTGCCAGCTCACCCGGGACAGGGGGGTCGGACGAGCAGTACTTC; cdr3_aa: CASSPGTGGSDEQYF
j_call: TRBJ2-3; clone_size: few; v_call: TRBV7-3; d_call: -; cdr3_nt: TGTGCCAGCAAGAGGACGGCTCGCACAGATACGCAGTATTTT; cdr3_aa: CASKRTARTDTQYF
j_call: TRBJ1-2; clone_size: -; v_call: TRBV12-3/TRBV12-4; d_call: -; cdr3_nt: TGTGCCAGCAGGGGAACGAAAGGGGGGCGGGGCTACACCTTC; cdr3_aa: CASRGTKGGRGYTF
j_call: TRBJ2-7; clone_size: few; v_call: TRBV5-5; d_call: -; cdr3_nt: TGTGCCAGCAGCTTGGGTGCGGTCGGCTACTACGAGCAGTACTTC; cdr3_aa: CASSLGAVGYYEQYF
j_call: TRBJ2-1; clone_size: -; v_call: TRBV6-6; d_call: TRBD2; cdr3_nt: TGTGCCAACAGTTACGCGACTAGCGGGATCAATGAGCAGTTCTTC; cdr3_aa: CANSYATSGINEQFF